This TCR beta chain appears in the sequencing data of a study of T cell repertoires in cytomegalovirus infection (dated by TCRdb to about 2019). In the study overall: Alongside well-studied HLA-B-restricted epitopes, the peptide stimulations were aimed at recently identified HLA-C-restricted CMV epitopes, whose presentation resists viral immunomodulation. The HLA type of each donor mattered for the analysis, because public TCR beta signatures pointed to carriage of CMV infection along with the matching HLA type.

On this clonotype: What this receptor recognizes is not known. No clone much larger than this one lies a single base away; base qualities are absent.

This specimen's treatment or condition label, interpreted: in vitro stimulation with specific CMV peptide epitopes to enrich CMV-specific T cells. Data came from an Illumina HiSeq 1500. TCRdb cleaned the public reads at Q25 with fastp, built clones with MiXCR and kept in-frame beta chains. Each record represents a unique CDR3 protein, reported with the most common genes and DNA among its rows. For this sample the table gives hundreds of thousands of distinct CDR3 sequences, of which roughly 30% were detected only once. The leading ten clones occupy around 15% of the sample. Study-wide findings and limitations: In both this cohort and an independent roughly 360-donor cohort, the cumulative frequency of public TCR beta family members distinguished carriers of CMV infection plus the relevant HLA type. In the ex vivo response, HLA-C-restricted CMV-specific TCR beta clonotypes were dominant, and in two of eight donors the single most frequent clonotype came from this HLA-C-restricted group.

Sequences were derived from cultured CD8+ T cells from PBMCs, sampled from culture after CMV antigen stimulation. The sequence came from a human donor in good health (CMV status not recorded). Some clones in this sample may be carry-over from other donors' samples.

The DNA is as follows: TGTGCCAGCGTTAGCGGCCTAGCGGGGACCTCTAGCACAGATACGCAGTATTTT. The translation is CASVSGLAGTSSTDTQYF. The rearranged chain carries TRBV2 and TRBJ2-3, and 9 junction bases match TRBD2. The CDR3 starts with the cysteine, ends with the phenylalanine, and has 18 residues. The only DNA kept is the CDR3, 54 bases in frame from the first base. The germline V end is reduced by 8 bases and the J end by 0 bases; junction bases left unmatched: 15. The CDR1 and CDR2 encoded by the germline V gene are SNHLY and FYNNEI.